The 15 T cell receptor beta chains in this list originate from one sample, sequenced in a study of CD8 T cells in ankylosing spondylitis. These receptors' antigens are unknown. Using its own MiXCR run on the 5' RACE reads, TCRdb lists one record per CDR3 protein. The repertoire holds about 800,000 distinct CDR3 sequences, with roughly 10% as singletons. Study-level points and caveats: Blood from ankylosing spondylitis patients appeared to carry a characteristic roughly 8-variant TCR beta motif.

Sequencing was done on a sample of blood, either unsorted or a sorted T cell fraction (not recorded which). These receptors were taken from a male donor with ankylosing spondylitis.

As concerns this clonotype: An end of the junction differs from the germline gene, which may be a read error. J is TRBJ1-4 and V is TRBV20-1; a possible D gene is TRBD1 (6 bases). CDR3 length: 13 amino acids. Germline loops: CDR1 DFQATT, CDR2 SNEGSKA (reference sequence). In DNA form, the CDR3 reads TGCAGTGCTAAGACAGGAATCAATGTAAAACTGTTTTTT. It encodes CSAKTGINVKLFF.

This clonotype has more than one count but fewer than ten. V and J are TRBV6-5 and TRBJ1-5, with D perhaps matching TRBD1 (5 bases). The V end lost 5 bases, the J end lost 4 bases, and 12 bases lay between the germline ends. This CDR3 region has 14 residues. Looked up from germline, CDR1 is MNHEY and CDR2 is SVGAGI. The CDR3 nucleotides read TGTGCCAGCAGTACTCTCGGGACTAATCAGCCCCAGCATTTT. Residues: CASSTLGTNQPQHF.

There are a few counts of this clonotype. This chain's CDR3 is CASSPPGAGGTYNEQFF. The CDR3 coding sequence is TGCGCCAGCAGCCCCCCCGGAGCGGGTGGGACCTACAATGAGCAGTTCTTC. The rearrangement joins TRBV5-1 to TRBJ2-1; maybe TRBD2 (6 bases). There are 17 residues in the CDR3. Germline CDR1 reads SGHRS; CDR2 reads YFSETQ. The V gene lost 4 bases and the J gene lost 2 bases, with 19 bases spanning the gap.

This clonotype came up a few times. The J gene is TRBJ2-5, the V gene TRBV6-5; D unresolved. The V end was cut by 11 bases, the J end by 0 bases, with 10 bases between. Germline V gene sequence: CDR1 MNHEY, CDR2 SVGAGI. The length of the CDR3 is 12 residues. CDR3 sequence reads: CACKGYQETQYF. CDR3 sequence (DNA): TGTGCCTGCAAAGGGTACCAAGAGACCCAGTACTTC.

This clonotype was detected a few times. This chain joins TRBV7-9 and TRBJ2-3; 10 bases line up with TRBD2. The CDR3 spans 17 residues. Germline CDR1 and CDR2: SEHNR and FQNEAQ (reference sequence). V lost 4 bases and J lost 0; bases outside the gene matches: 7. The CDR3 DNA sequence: TGTGCCAGCAGCTCAGAAACACTAGCGGGGAGCACAGATACGCAGTATTTT. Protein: CASSSETLAGSTDTQYF.

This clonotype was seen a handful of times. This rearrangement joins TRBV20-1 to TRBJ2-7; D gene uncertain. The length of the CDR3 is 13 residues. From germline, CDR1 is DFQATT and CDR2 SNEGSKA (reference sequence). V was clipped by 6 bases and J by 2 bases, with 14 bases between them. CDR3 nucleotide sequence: TGCAGTGCCCGAATGTCGGGTACCTACGAGCAGTACTTC. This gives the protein CSARMSGTYEQYF.

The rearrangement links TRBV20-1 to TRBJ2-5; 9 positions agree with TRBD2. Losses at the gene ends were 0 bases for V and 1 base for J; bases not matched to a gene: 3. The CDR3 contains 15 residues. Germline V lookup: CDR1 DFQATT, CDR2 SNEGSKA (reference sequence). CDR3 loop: CSARDATSGQETQYF. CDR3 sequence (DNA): TGCAGTGCTAGAGATGCGACTAGCGGCCAAGAGACCCAGTACTTC.

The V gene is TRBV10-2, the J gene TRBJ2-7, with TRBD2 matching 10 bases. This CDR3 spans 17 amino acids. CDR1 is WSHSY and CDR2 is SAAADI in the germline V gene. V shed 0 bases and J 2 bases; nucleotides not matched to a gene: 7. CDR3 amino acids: CASSESLTSGKAYEQYF. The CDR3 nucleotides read TGCGCCAGCAGTGAGTCCCTCACTAGCGGGAAGGCCTACGAGCAGTACTTC.

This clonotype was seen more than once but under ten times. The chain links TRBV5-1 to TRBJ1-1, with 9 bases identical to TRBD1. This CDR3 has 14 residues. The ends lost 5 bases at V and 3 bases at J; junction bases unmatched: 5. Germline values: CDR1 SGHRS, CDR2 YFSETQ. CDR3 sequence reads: CASSRTGEDTEAFF. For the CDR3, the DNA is TGCGCCAGCAGTCGGACAGGGGAGGACACTGAAGCTTTCTTT.

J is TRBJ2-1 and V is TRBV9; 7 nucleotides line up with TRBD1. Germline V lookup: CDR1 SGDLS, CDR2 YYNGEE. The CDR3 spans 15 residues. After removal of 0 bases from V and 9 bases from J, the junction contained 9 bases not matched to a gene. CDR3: CASSVVGQSRAEQFF. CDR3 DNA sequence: TGTGCCAGCAGCGTAGTGGGACAGAGCCGTGCTGAGCAGTTCTTC.

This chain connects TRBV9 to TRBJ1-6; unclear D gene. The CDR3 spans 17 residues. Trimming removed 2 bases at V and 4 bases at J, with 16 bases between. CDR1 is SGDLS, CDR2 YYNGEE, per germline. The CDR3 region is CASSVGGSGGYNSPLHF. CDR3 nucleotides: TGTGCCAGCAGCGTGGGAGGGAGCGGAGGTTATAATTCACCCCTCCACTTT.

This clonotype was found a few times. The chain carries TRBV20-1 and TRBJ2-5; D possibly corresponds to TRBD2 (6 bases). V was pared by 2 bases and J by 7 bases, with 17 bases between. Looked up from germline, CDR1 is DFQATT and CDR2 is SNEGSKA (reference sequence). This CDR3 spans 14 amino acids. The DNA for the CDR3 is TGCAGTGCTAGAAAACCCGGGAAGGAGGGGACCCAGTACTTC. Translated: CSARKPGKEGTQYF.

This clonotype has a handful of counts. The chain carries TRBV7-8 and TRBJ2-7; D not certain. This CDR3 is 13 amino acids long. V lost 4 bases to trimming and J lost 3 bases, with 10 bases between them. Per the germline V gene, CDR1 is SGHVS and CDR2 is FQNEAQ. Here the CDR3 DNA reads TGTGCCAGCAGCTCCCGGTACATCTACGAGCAGTACTTC. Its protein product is CASSSRYIYEQYF.

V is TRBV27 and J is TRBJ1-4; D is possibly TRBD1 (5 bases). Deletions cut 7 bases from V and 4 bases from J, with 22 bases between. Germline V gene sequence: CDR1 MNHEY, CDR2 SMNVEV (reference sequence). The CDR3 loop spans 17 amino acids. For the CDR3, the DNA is TGTGCCAGCACCAGGTGGGGCCCCTGGGCCGTTAATGAAAAACTGTTTTTT. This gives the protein CASTRWGPWAVNEKLFF.

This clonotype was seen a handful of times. CDR3 sequence: CASSLVFSSSYNEQFF. In DNA form, the CDR3 reads TGTGCCAGCAGCTTAGTGTTTTCAAGCTCCTACAATGAGCAGTTCTTC. The J gene is TRBJ2-1, the V gene TRBV7-9; D call uncertain. V lost 1 base to trimming and J lost 0 bases, with 10 bases between them. Germline CDR1 SEHNR, CDR2 FQNEAQ (reference sequence). The CDR3 loop spans 16 amino acids.